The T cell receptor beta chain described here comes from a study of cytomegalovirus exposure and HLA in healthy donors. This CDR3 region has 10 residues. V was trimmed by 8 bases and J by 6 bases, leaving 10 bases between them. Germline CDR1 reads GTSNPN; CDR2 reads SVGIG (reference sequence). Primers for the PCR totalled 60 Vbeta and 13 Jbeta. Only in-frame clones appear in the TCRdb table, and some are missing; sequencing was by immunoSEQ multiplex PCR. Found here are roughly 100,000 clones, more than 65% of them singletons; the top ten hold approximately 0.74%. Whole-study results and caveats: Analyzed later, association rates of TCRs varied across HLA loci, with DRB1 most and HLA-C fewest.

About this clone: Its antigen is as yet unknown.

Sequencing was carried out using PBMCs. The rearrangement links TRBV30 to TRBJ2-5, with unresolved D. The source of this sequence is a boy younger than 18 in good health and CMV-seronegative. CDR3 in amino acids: CAAEVKTQYF. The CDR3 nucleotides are TGTGCCGCAGAGGTAAAGACCCAGTACTTC.